The next 12 T cell receptor beta chains were all read from a single sample in a study of shared clonotypes between healthy human individuals. Libraries were prepared by immunoSEQ multiplex PCR; TCRdb keeps only in-frame clonotypes and omits some of them. The sample yields more than 550,000 clones, 72% seen once. What was sequenced was memory CD4+ T cells sorted from blood. Subset given: CD45RA-negative fraction. These receptors all come from a woman between 25 and 40 years old in good health.

This clone is a singleton in its sample. Here the CDR3 DNA reads TGTGCCAGCAGCCAAAGGGGGTACGCGAACACTGAAGCTTTCTTT. As protein: CASSQRGYANTEAFF. This sequence joins TRBV28 and TRBJ1-1, with D possibly matching TRBD1 (6 bases). CDR1 and CDR2 (germline): MDHEN, SYDVKM. This CDR3 region has 15 residues. Trimming took 6 bases from V and 1 from J, leaving 15 bases between them.

About this clone: The same CDR3 also results from other DNA sequences found in this sample. This sequence joins TRBV7-9 and TRBJ2-7, with unresolved D. Per germline, CDR1 SEHNR and CDR2 FQNEAQ (reference sequence). V was trimmed by 0 bases and J by 5 bases, leaving 8 bases between them. This CDR3 has 13 residues. Here the CDR3 DNA reads TGTGCCAGCAGCTTAGCAGGGCCTAACGAGCAGTACTTC. This encodes CASSLAGPNEQYF.

The rearrangement joins TRBV7-9 to TRBJ2-5, with D perhaps TRBD1 (6 bases). The assigned J gene may be wrong: the sequence end matches TRBJ2-7 better. The CDR3 is 13 amino acids. Germline V gives CDR1 SEHNR, CDR2 FQNEAQ (reference sequence). DNA for the CDR3: TGTGCCAGCAGCCCCCAACAGGGCTTCGAGCAGTACTTC. It specifies CASSPQQGFEQYF.

The chain uses TRBV27 and TRBJ2-7; TRBD2 aligns across 8 bases. Trimming took 8 bases from V and 5 from J; bases not matched to a gene: 11. CDR3 length equals 14 residues. Germline CDR1 reads MNHEY; CDR2 reads SMNVEV (reference sequence). The CDR3 DNA reads TGTGCCAGCTCTCCGGGACTAGTGGTCCACGAGCAGTACTTC. As protein: CASSPGLVVHEQYF.

This clone was observed a single time. This chain links TRBV18 with TRBJ2-7; TRBD1 matches at 8 bases. V lost 5 bases and J lost 0; bases outside the gene matches: 0. CDR1 is KGHSH and CDR2 is LQKENI in the germline V gene. The CDR3 has 13 residues. The chain's CDR3 is CASSGQGSYEQYF. As DNA, the CDR3 is TGTGCCAGCTCAGGACAGGGCTCCTACGAGCAGTACTTC.

The chain carries TRBV11-1 and TRBJ1-2; TRBD1 might be the D (6 bases). V was pared by 3 bases and J by 5 bases, with 22 bases between. The CDR3 totals 17 residues. CDR1 is SGHAT and CDR2 is FQDESV in the germline V gene (reference sequence). The CDR3 spells CASSLGPTGGRDYGYTF. As DNA, the CDR3 is TGTGCCAGCAGCTTGGGCCCTACCGGGGGCAGAGATTATGGCTACACCTTC. The whole variable domain, remainder taken from reference TRBV11-1 and TRBJ1-2, is EAEVAQSPRYKITEKSQAVAFWCDPISGHATLYWYRQILGQGPELLVQFQDESVVDDSQLPKDRFSAERLKGVDSTLKIQPAELGDSAMYLCASSLGPTGGRDYGYTFGSGTRLTVV.

This clone was seen once. The chain links TRBV7-2 to TRBJ2-5, with TRBD1 matching over 10 bases. In germline, CDR1 is SGHTA, CDR2 FQGNSA. V lost 1 base, J lost 5 bases, and 7 bases stayed unmatched. The CDR3 is 16 amino acids. The DNA of the CDR3 is TGTGCCAGCAGCTTAGGAGGGACAGGGGTTTTGGAGACCCAGTACTTC. As protein: CASSLGGTGVLETQYF.

This clone occurred a few times. The rearrangement uses TRBV6-1 and TRBJ1-5, with TRBD1 identical over 8 bases. Germline CDR1 and CDR2: MNHNS and SASEGT. Unmatched junction bases numbered 7, after V lost 4 bases and J lost 2 bases. There are 16 residues in the CDR3. CDR3 amino acids: CASSAQGQGRNQPQHF. The CDR3 DNA is TGTGCCAGCAGTGCGCAAGGACAGGGCCGCAATCAGCCCCAGCATTTT.

This clone showed up just a few times. The chain uses TRBV10-1 and TRBJ2-3; D possibly corresponds to TRBD2 (5 bases). This CDR3 has 14 amino acids. The germline V gene has CDR1 WNHNN and CDR2 SYGVQD (reference sequence). Trimming removed 8 bases at V and 2 bases at J, with 14 bases between. The CDR3 loop is CASARSGPTDTQYF. DNA of the CDR3: TGCGCCAGCGCCCGGAGCGGACCCACAGATACGCAGTATTTT.

This chain links TRBV25-1 with TRBJ2-5; perhaps D is TRBD1 or TRBD2 (5 bases each). V was shortened by 3 bases and J by 0 bases, with 17 bases between the two germline ends. The CDR3 runs to 17 residues. Germline CDR1 is MGHDK and CDR2 is SYGVNS. The DNA for the CDR3 is TGTGCCAGCAGTGACCGCCGGGACCAAAGTAACCAAGAGACCCAGTACTTC. Translation gives CASSDRRDQSNQETQYF.

This clone was detected a few times. The V gene is TRBV5-1, the J gene TRBJ2-2, with 7 bases matching TRBD1. The CDR3 is made up of 19 amino acids. Germline V lookup: CDR1 SGHRS, CDR2 YFSETQ. V was clipped by 4 bases and J by 5 bases; unmatched bases: 20. CDR3: CASSLPPATGFFGTGELFF. In DNA, the CDR3 is TGCGCCAGCAGCCTGCCCCCAGCGACAGGGTTCTTCGGAACCGGGGAGCTGTTTTTT.

The rearrangement links TRBV28 to TRBJ1-5; D gene uncertain. The CDR3 sequence is 16 residues long. The V gene's germline CDR1 is MDHEN and CDR2 SYDVKM. V lost 4 bases and J lost 7, with 20 bases in between. This CDR3 is CASSWGSWSSGQPQHF. As DNA, the CDR3 is TGTGCCAGCAGTTGGGGATCCTGGTCCTCCGGGCAGCCCCAGCATTTT.